A selection of T cell receptor beta chains follows, all from one sample in a study of T-cell reconstitution after alpha-beta-depleted transplantation in children. In TCRdb, the PCR reads were re-called with MiXCR into one record per CDR3 protein. Of hundreds of thousands of distinct CDR3 sequences in the sample, more than 20% were seen once. The sample here was PBMCs, mostly from graft donor cells, taken 360 days after TCRalphabeta/CD19-depleted stem cell transplant. The receptors shown here come from a boy less than two years old who had a stem cell transplant for acute myeloid leukemia, so the T cells may come from the graft donor. CDR3s include the opening cysteine and the closing phenylalanine or tryptophan. The D gene is left open where the match is weak. The size entry is marked missing in some rows and otherwise reads once, few, many or a size class.

-	TRBV7-3	-	TRBJ2-1	TGTGCCAGCAGCTTATTAGGGGTTGCCTACAATGAGCAGTTCTTC	CASSLLGVAYNEQFF
TRBD1	TRBV29-1	-	TRBJ2-2	TGCAGCGTTGAAGGCGGTAAAGGGACAGGGAACACCGGGGAGCTGTTTTTT	CSVEGGKGTGNTGELFF
TRBD1	TRBV28	many	TRBJ1-2	TGTGCCAGCAGGGGGACAGGGGATGGCTACACCTTC	CASRGTGDGYTF
-	TRBV12-3/TRBV12-4	-	TRBJ2-2	TGTGCCAGCAGTGCGCTAGCGAACGGGGAGCTGTTTTTT	CASSALANGELFF
TRBD1	TRBV7-9	few	TRBJ2-1	TGTGCCAGCAGCTTAAGGGACAGGGCTGAGCAGTTCTTC	CASSLRDRAEQFF
-	TRBV10-1	many	TRBJ2-4	TGCGCCAGCACCATGATCGTAGCCAAAAACATTCAGTACTTC	CASTMIVAKNIQYF
-	TRBV6-6	-	TRBJ1-1	TGTGCCAGCAGTTCGATTTACACTGAAGCTTTCTTT	CASSSIYTEAFF
TRBD2	TRBV20-1	few	TRBJ2-1	TGCAGTGCTAGGAGGAATCGGGGGGGGCCGTGGTCCTACAATGAGCAGTTCTTC	CSARRNRGGPWSYNEQFF
TRBD2	TRBV12-3/TRBV12-4	-	TRBJ2-1	TGTGCCAGCAGTTTAATAGCGGGGATGGGGAATGAGCAGTTCTTC	CASSLIAGMGNEQFF
-	TRBV6-2/TRBV6-3	-	TRBJ1-1	TGTGCCAGCAGGTACTCTACGGCCAAGGGGTCAATGAACACTGAAGCTTTCTTT	CASRYSTAKGSMNTEAFF
-	TRBV6-1	few	TRBJ1-1	TGTGCCAGCAGGACGACAAACATGAACACTGAAGCTTTCTTT	CASRTTNMNTEAFF
-	TRBV7-9	-	TRBJ2-7	TGTGCCAGCAGCGGGGTTACCGACGAGCAGTACTTC	CASSGVTDEQYF
-	TRBV20-1	-	TRBJ1-3	TGCAGTGCTAGAGGGGGGCAGCCCACTGGAAACACCATATATTTT	CSARGGQPTGNTIYF
-	TRBV6-2/TRBV6-3	-	TRBJ1-5	TGTGCCAGCGGCAAAGATAATCAGCCCCAGCATTTT	CASGKDNQPQHF
-	TRBV12-3/TRBV12-4	-	TRBJ2-2	TGTGCCAGCAGTTTGATACCGATGAACACCGGGGAGCTGTTTTTT	CASSLIPMNTGELFF
-	TRBV27	-	TRBJ2-7	TGTGCCAGCAGTCATGGGACATTTAACGAGCAGTACTTC	CASSHGTFNEQYF
TRBD2	TRBV7-2	few	TRBJ2-2	TGTGCCAGCAGCTTAGCGGTGCGGGGGAGCCGTCGGACCGGGGAGCTGTTTTTT	CASSLAVRGSRRTGELFF
-	TRBV6-5	-	TRBJ1-1	TGTGCCAGCAGTTACTCCAAGAGTGGGGAAACCACTGAAGCTTTCTTT	CASSYSKSGETTEAFF
TRBD1	TRBV7-8	-	TRBJ2-3	TGTGCCAGCAGCTTAGCGGCGGACAGGAGCGTCCTCCCAGATACGCAGTATTTT	CASSLAADRSVLPDTQYF
TRBD2	TRBV20-1	-	TRBJ2-5	TGCAGTGCTAGGCTACTTTTAAGCGGGGTGGCGACCCAGTACTTC	CSARLLLSGVATQYF
TRBD1	TRBV6-1	-	TRBJ2-7	TGTGCCAGCAGGTCCCCCGGGACAGGGTACGAGCAGTACTTC	CASRSPGTGYEQYF
-	TRBV27	many	TRBJ2-7	TGTGCCAGCAGTCCGCAATTCCAGGTCTCCTACGAGCAGTACTTC	CASSPQFQVSYEQYF
-	TRBV4-3	-	TRBJ2-7	TGCGCCAGCAGCCAAGGAATTGACGGAGAGCAGTACTTC	CASSQGIDGEQYF
-	TRBV11-2	-	TRBJ2-3	TGTGCCAGCAGCTCCCCGTTCGGGTACAGCGGCACAGATACGCAGTATTTT	CASSSPFGYSGTDTQYF
-	TRBV10-2	few	TRBJ2-2	TGCGCCAGCATCAGGGGCAAGAACACCGGGGAGCTGTTTTTT	CASIRGKNTGELFF
-	TRBV10-3	-	TRBJ1-1	TGTGCCATCAACTCACAGCGATCGAACACTGAAGCTTTCTTT	CAINSQRSNTEAFF
-	TRBV20-1	-	TRBJ2-1	TGCAGTGCTAGAGTTTCCGGGTCCAATGAGCAGTTCTTC	CSARVSGSNEQFF
-	TRBV5-6	-	TRBJ2-3	TGTGCCAGCAGGCGAGGCGTCAGAGATACGCAGTATTTT	CASRRGVRDTQYF
TRBD1	TRBV6-1	-	TRBJ2-2	TGTGCCAGCGCCGGGACAGGGTGGACCGGGGAGCTGTTTTTT	CASAGTGWTGELFF
-	TRBV29-1	many	TRBJ1-1	TGCAGCGTTGTAACAGGGTATTTCACTGAAGCTTTCTTT	CSVVTGYFTEAFF
-	TRBV10-2	-	TRBJ1-4	TGCGCCAGCAGTGTATATGAAAAACTGTTTTTT	CASSVYEKLFF